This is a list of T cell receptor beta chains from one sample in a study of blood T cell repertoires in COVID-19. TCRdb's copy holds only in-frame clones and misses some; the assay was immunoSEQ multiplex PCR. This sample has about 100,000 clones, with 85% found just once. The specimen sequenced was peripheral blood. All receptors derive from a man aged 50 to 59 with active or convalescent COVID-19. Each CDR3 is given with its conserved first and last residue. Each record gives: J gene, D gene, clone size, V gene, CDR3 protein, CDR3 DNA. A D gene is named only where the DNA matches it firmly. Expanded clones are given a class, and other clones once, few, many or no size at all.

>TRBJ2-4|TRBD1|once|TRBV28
CASRPTGRGENIQYF
TGTGCCAGCAGACCGACAGGGAGAGGGGAAAACATTCAGTACTTC
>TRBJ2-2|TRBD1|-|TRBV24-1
CATSDGDREAGELFF
TGTGCCACCAGTGACGGGGACAGAGAGGCAGGGGAGCTGTTTTTT
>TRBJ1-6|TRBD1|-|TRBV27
CASSFSETGRRPLHF
TGTGCCAGCAGTTTCTCCGAGACAGGGCGCCGTCCCCTCCACTTT
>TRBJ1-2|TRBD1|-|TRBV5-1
CASGTGDDYGYTF
TGCGCCAGCGGGACAGGGGACGATTATGGCTACACCTTC
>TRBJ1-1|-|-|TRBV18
CASSPLREVTEAFF
TGTGCCAGCTCACCACTCAGGGAGGTAACTGAAGCTTTCTTT
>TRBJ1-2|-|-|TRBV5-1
CASSLRSEGYGYTF
TGCGCCAGCAGCTTGCGGAGTGAGGGCTATGGCTACACCTTC
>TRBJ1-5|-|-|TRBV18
CASSPGGSNQPQHF
TGTGCCAGCTCACCGGGGGGAAGCAATCAGCCCCAGCATTTT
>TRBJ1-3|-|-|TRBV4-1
CASSQDPYSGNTIYF
TGCGCCAGCAGCCAAGACCCGTACTCTGGAAACACCATATATTTT
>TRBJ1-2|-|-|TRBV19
CASSIDRLAGKGYTF
TGTGCCAGTAGTATAGATCGGTTGGCAGGGAAAGGCTACACCTTC
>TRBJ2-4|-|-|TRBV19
CASSLIGGKNIQYF
TGTGCCAGTAGTCTTATAGGGGGCAAAAACATTCAGTACTTC
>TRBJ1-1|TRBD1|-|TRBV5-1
CASSLDSGGTEAFF
TGCGCCAGCAGCTTGGACTCAGGGGGCACTGAAGCTTTCTTT
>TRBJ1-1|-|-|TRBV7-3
CASRTIRLGENTEAFF
TGTGCCAGCAGAACCATCAGACTGGGAGAAAACACTGAAGCTTTCTTT
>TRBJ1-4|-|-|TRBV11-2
CASSLMRGRGEKLFF
TGTGCCAGCAGCTTGATGCGGGGGCGCGGGGAAAAACTGTTTTTT
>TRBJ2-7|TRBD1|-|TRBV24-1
CATSESGQGADEQYF
TGTGCCACCAGTGAATCGGGACAGGGGGCGGACGAGCAGTACTTC
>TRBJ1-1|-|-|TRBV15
CATSRDGWGSGGSTEAFF
TGTGCCACCAGCAGAGATGGGTGGGGGTCGGGGGGATCCACTGAAGCTTTCTTT
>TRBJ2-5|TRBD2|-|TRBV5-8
CATLLAGGMETQYF
TGTGCCACCCTATTAGCGGGAGGCATGGAGACCCAGTACTTC
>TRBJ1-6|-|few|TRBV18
CASSPDSFGSPLHF
TGTGCCAGCTCACCGGACAGTTTTGGTTCACCCCTCCACTTT
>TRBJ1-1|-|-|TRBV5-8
CASSLGQRVTNTEAFF
TGTGCCAGCAGCTTGGGGCAGAGGGTAACGAACACTGAAGCTTTCTTT
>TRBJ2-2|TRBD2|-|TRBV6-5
CASSYRLASNTGELFF
TGTGCCAGCAGTTACAGACTAGCGAGCAACACCGGGGAGCTGTTTTTT
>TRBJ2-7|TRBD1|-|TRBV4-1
CASRIKGQGSSYEQYF
TGCGCCAGCAGGATCAAGGGACAGGGTAGCTCCTACGAGCAGTACTTC
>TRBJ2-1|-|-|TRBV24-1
CATSDPVRGLYEQFF
TGTGCCACCAGTGACCCGGTAAGGGGTCTCTATGAGCAGTTCTTC
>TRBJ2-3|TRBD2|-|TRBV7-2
CASSYLADPSTDTQYF
TGTGCCAGCAGCTATCTAGCGGACCCTAGCACAGATACGCAGTATTTT
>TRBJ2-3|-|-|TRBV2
CASRKGLPGSDTQYF
TGTGCCAGCAGGAAGGGACTTCCTGGTTCAGATACGCAGTATTTT
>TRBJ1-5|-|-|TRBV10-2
CASSESGEIGNQPQHF
TGCGCCAGCAGTGAGTCCGGGGAGATAGGCAATCAGCCCCAGCATTTT
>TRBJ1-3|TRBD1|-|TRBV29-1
CSVEGTGGNTIYF
TGCAGCGTTGAGGGGACAGGCGGAAACACCATATATTTT
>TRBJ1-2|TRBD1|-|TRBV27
CASSSGQPYGYTF
TGTGCCAGCAGTTCGGGACAGCCCTATGGCTACACCTTC
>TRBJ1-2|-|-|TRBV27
CASSLNGYGYTF
TGTGCCAGCAGTTTAAACGGCTATGGCTACACCTTC
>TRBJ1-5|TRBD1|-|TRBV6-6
CASRAGGGYQPQHF
TGTGCCAGCAGGGCAGGGGGCGGATATCAGCCCCAGCATTTT
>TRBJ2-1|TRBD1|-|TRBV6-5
CASRSYGTGVNEQFF
TGTGCCAGCAGGTCTTACGGGACAGGTGTTAATGAGCAGTTCTTC
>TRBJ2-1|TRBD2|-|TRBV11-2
CASSLAGAGSGDEQFF
TGTGCCAGCAGCTTAGCGGGAGCGGGGTCGGGGGATGAGCAGTTCTTC
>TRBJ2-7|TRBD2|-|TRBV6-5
CASSERGAYEQYF
TGTGCCAGCAGCGAGCGGGGGGCCTACGAGCAGTACTTC
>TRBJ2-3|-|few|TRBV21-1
CASSKLAVSLSSSTDTQYF
TGTGCCAGCAGCAAACTAGCGGTGTCCTTGTCTTCTAGCACAGATACGCAGTATTTT
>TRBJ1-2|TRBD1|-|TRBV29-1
CSVEAPTGSGKREPYGYTF
TGCAGCGTTGAAGCCCCGACAGGGTCTGGCAAACGAGAACCCTATGGCTACACCTTC
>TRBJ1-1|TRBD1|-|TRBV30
CAWRKGGAIFF
TGTGCCTGGAGGAAAGGGGGCGCCATTTTCTTT
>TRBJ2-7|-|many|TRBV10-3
CAISESNRGGGEQYF
TGTGCCATCAGTGAGTCTAACAGGGGAGGCGGGGAGCAGTACTTC
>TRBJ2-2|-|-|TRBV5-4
CASSPVGAGELFF
TGTGCCAGCAGTCCCGTGGGAGCCGGGGAGCTGTTTTTT
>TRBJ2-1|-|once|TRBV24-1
CATKRAPLNEQFF
TGTGCCACTAAGCGGGCACCTCTCAATGAGCAGTTCTTC
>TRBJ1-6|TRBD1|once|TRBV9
CASARDRNNSPLHF
TGTGCCAGCGCCCGGGACAGGAACAATTCACCCCTCCACTTT
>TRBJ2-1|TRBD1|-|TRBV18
CASSVGQLISYNEQFF
TGTGCCAGCTCGGTGGGACAGTTGATCTCCTACAATGAGCAGTTCTTC
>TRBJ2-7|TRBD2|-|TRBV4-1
CASSPLLAGGPYEQYF
TGCGCCAGCAGCCCCCTCCTAGCGGGAGGGCCCTACGAGCAGTACTTC
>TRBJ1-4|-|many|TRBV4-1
CASSQPILQGEKLFF
TGCGCCAGCAGCCAACCGATCCTACAGGGAGAAAAACTGTTTTTT
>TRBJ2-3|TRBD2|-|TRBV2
CASKLAPQDTQYF
TGTGCCAGTAAACTAGCGCCTCAGGATACGCAGTATTTT
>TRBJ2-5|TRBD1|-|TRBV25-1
CASSESYRGFQTQYF
TGTGCCAGCAGTGAATCCTACAGGGGGTTCCAGACCCAGTACTTC
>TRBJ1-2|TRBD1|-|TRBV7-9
CASSSGQGGHVGGYTF
TGTGCCAGCAGCTCAGGACAGGGGGGACATGTTGGTGGCTACACCTTC
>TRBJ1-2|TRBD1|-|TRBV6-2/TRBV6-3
CASSPDRAYGYTF
TGTGCCAGCAGCCCCGACAGGGCCTATGGCTACACCTTC
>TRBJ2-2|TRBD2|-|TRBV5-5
CASSLPLAGMDTGELFF
TGTGCCAGCAGCTTGCCACTAGCGGGAATGGACACCGGGGAGCTGTTTTTT
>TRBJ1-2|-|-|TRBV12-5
CASGSTGYYGYTF
TGTGCTAGTGGTTCGACAGGTTACTATGGCTACACCTTC
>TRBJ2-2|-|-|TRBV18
CASSPLPGLNTGELFF
TGTGCCAGCTCACCACTTCCGGGGTTGAACACCGGGGAGCTGTTTTTT
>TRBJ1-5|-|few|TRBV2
CASSEGGGQHF
TGTGCCAGCAGTGAAGGCGGGGGCCAGCATTTT
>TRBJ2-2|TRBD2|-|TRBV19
CASSIMASGRENTGELFF
TGTGCCAGTAGTATAATGGCTAGCGGGAGGGAGAACACCGGGGAGCTGTTTTTT
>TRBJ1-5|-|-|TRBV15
CATSRDAGSNQPQHF
TGTGCCACCAGCAGAGATGCAGGGTCCAATCAGCCCCAGCATTTT
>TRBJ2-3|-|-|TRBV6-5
CASSGDTISDTQYF
TGTGCCAGCAGCGGGGACACTATATCAGATACGCAGTATTTT
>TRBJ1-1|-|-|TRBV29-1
CSVTGQMNTEAFF
TGCAGCGTAACCGGACAGATGAACACTGAAGCTTTCTTT
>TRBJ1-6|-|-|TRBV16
CASSQWQGNSPLHF
TGTGCCAGCAGCCAATGGCAGGGTAATTCACCCCTCCACTTT
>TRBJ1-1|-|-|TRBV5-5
CASSLVGGALNTEAFF
TGTGCCAGCAGCTTGGTCGGGGGGGCTTTGAACACTGAAGCTTTCTTT